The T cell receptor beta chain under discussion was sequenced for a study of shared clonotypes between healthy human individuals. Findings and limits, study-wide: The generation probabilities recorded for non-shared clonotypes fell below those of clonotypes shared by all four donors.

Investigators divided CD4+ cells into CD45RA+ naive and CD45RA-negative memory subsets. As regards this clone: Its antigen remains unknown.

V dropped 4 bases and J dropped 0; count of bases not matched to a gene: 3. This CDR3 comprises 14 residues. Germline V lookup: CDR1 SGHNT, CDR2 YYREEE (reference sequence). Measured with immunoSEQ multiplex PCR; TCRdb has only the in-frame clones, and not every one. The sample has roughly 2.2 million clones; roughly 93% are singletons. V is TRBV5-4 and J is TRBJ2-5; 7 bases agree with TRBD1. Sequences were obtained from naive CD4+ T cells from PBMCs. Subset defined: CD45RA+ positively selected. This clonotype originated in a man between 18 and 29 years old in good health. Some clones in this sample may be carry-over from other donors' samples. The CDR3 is CASSPGTDQETQYF. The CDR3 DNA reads TGTGCCAGCAGCCCTGGGACAGACCAAGAGACCCAGTACTTC.